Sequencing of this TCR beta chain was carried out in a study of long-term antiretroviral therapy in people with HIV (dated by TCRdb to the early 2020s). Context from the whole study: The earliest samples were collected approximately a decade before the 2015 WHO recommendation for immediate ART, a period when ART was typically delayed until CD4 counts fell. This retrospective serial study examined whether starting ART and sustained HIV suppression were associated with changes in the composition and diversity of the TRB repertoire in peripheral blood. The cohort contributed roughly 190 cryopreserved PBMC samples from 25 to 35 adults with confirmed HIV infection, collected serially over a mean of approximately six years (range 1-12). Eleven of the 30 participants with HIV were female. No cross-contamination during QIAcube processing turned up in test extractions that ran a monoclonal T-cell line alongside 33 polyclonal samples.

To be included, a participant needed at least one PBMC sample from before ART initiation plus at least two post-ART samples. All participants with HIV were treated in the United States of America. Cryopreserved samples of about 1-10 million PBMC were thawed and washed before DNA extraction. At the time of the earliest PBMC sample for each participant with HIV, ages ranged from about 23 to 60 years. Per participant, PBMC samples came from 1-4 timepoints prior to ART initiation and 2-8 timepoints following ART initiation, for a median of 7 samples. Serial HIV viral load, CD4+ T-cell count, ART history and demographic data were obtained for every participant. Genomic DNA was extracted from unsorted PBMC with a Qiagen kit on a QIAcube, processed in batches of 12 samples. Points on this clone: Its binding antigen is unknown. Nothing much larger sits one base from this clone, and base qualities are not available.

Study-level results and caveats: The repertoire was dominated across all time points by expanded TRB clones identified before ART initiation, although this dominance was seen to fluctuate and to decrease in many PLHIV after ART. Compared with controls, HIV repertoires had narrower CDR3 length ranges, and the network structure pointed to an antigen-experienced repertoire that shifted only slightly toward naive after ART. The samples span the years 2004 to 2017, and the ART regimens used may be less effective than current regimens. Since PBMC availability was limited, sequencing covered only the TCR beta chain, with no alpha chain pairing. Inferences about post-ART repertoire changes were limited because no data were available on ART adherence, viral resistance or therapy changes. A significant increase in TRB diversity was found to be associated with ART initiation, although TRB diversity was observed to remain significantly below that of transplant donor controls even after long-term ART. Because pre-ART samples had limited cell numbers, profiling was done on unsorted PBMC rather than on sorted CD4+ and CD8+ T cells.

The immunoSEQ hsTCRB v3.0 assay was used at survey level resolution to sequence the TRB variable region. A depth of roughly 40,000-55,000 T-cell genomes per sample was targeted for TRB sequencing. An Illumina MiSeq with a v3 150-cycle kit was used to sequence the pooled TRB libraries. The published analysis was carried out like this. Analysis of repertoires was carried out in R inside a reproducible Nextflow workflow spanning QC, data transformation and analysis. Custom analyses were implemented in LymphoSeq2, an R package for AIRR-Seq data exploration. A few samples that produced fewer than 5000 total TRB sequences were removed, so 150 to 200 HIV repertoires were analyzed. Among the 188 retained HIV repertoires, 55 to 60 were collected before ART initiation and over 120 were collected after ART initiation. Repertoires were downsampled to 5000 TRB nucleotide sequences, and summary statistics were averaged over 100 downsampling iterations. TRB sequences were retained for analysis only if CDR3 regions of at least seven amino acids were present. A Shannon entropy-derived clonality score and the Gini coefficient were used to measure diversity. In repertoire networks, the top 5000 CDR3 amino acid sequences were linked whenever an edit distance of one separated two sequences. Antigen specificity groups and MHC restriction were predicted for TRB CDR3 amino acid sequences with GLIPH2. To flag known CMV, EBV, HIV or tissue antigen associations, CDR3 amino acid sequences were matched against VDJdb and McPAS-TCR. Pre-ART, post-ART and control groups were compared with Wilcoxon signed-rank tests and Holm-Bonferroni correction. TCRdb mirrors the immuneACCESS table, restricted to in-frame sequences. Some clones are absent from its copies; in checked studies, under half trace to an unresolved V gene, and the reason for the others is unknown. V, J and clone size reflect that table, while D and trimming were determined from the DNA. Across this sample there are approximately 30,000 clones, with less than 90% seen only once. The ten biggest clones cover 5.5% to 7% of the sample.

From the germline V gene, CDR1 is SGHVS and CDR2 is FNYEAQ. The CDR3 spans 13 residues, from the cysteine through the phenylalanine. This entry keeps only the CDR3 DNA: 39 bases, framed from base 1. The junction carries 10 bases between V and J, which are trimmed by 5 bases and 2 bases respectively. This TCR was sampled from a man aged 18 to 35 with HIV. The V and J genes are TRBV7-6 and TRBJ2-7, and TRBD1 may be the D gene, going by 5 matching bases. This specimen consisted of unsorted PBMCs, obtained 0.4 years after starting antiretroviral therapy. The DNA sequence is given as TGTGCCAGCAGCCCCAGGGCGGCCTACGAGCAGTACTTC. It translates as CASSPRAAYEQYF.